The 27 T cell receptor beta chains below were found in one sample sequenced in a study of blood T cell repertoires in COVID-19. Libraries were prepared by immunoSEQ multiplex PCR; TCRdb keeps only in-frame clonotypes and omits some of them. The sample gives a few hundred thousand clones, approximately 78% of which show up once; less than 4% is in the top ten. Sequenced material: peripheral blood. The source of these receptors is a woman under 30 with acute or convalescent COVID-19.

The chain recombines TRBV7-9 with TRBJ2-1, with TRBD2 matching 11 bases. The CDR3 has 18 residues. The germline gives CDR1 SEHNR, CDR2 FQNEAQ (reference sequence). With V trimmed by 6 bases and J by 5 bases, 15 bases remained unmatched. This chain's CDR3 is CASRYLAGGPTLNNEQFF. For the CDR3, the DNA is TGTGCCAGCAGGTATCTAGCGGGAGGCCCTACTTTAAACAATGAGCAGTTCTTC.

The chain is built from TRBV4-2 and TRBJ1-6, with 8 bases that match TRBD1. This CDR3 is 15 amino acids long. Germline V gene sequence: CDR1 LGHNA, CDR2 YNFKEQ. Trimming at V came to 0 bases and at J to 13 bases, leaving 8 bases not matched to a gene. This chain's CDR3 is CASSQEGTGSAPLHF. In DNA form, the CDR3 reads TGTGCCAGCAGCCAAGAGGGGACAGGTTCAGCCCCCCTCCACTTT.

V is TRBV27 and J is TRBJ1-1, with TRBD1 matching 9 bases. J gave up 5 bases and V 5 bases, and 6 bases lay outside the gene matches. The germline V gene has CDR1 MNHEY and CDR2 SMNVEV (reference sequence). The CDR3 contains 14 residues. The CDR3 sequence is CASSPGTGFTEAFF. The DNA of the CDR3 is TGTGCCAGCAGTCCTGGGACAGGGTTTACTGAAGCTTTCTTT.

J is TRBJ2-1 and V is TRBV25-1; D unclear. V lost 7 bases, J lost 6 bases, and 10 bases lay in between. The CDR3 length is 12 residues. Germline V gene data show CDR1 as MGHDK and CDR2 as SYGVNS. The CDR3 sequence: CASIYPSNEQFF. The CDR3 nucleotides read TGTGCCAGCATCTACCCTAGCAATGAGCAGTTCTTC.

The chain employs TRBV6-2 or TRBV6-3 and TRBJ1-1; a possible D gene is TRBD1 (6 bases). Trimming shortened V by 2 bases and J by 4 bases, and 11 bases separated the two germline ends. There are 14 residues in the CDR3. The germline gives CDR1 MNHEY, CDR2 SVGEGT. CDR3 residues: CASSYGGVGTEAFF. In DNA form, the CDR3 reads TGTGCCAGCAGTTACGGGGGCGTTGGCACTGAAGCTTTCTTT.

The chain recombines TRBV6-5 with TRBJ1-5; 8 bases are a match to TRBD1. This CDR3 has 15 amino acids. V shed 7 bases, J shed 1 base, and the junction held 6 bases outside the gene matches. In germline, CDR1 is MNHEY, CDR2 SVGAGI. The DNA for the CDR3 is TGTGCCAGCAAAAGACAGGGGACCAGCAATCAGCCCCAGCATTTT. This encodes CASKRQGTSNQPQHF.

This chain joins TRBV5-5 and TRBJ1-1, with 8 bases matching TRBD1. The CDR3 totals 14 residues. Germline V gene sequence: CDR1 SGHKS, CDR2 YYEKEE (reference sequence). V lost 1 base and J lost 3; bases outside the gene matches: 2. The CDR3 loop is CASSLIRGHTEAFF. The CDR3 bases are TGTGCCAGCAGCTTGATCAGGGGGCACACTGAAGCTTTCTTT.

The rearrangement links TRBV4-3 to TRBJ1-2; tentatively, D is TRBD1 (5 bases). V lost 1 base and J 6 bases, leaving 12 bases between the germline ends. Looked up from germline, CDR1 is LGHNA and CDR2 is YSLEER. There are 14 residues in the CDR3. The CDR3 DNA is TGCGCCAGCAGCCAAGTGCAGGGATGGAATGGCTACACCTTC. Its translation: CASSQVQGWNGYTF.

The chain carries TRBV18 and TRBJ2-6; D remains ambiguous. CDR1 is KGHSH, CDR2 LQKENI, per germline. V was clipped by 4 bases and J by 4 bases, with 5 bases between them. The CDR3 has 13 residues. CDR3 protein: CASSRAGANVLTF. DNA for the CDR3: TGTGCCAGCTCACGGGCCGGGGCCAACGTCCTGACTTTC.

The chain uses TRBV28 and TRBJ1-1, with no clear D. Deletions cut 5 bases from V and 0 bases from J, with 16 bases between. Germline-derived CDR1 and CDR2 are MDHEN and SYDVKM. The CDR3 contains 16 residues. The CDR3 loop is CASSRLGGAVNTEAFF. The CDR3, as DNA: TGTGCCAGCAGTCGTCTAGGCGGCGCAGTGAACACTGAAGCTTTCTTT.

This chain joins TRBV6-2 or TRBV6-3 and TRBJ2-3, with D tentatively TRBD2 (5 bases). Per the germline V gene, CDR1 is MNHEY and CDR2 is SVGEGT. V was clipped by 2 bases and J by 2 bases, with 11 bases between them. The CDR3 is 15 residues long. DNA for the CDR3: TGTGCCAGCAGTTACGGTGGGAGAAACACAGATACGCAGTATTTT. It translates to CASSYGGRNTDTQYF.

The chain couples TRBV6-4 to TRBJ2-1; TRBD2 aligns across 7 bases. V trimming: 5 bases; J trimming: 11 bases; junction bases outside the gene matches: 9. Germline V lookup: CDR1 MRHNA, CDR2 SNTAGT. The length of the CDR3 is 13 residues. The CDR3 nucleotides are TGTGCCAGCAGTCCTTTGGGGGGGACCAAGCAGTTCTTC. Encoded protein: CASSPLGGTKQFF.

The table lists this clone with a count of one. This chain connects TRBV29-1 to TRBJ2-3; no clear D gene. Germline-derived CDR1 and CDR2 are SQVTM and ANQGSEA. The V end lost 6 bases, the J end lost 6 bases, and 10 bases lay between the germline ends. CDR3 length: 11 residues. The CDR3 nucleotides read TGCAGCGTCCGCCTAATGGATACGCAGTATTTT. Its protein product is CSVRLMDTQYF.

The rearrangement joins TRBV7-9 to TRBJ2-2; 12 bases match TRBD2. Germline V CDR1 and CDR2: SEHNR, FQNEAQ (reference sequence). V shed 5 bases, J shed 6 bases, and the junction held 7 bases outside the gene matches. There are 16 residues in the CDR3. CDR3 DNA: TGTGCCAGCAGCCTGAGACTAGCGGGAGAATCCGGGGAGCTGTTTTTT. The encoded protein is CASSLRLAGESGELFF.

The rearrangement joins TRBV19 to TRBJ1-1; 8 positions agree with TRBD1. The germline V gene encodes CDR1 LNHDA and CDR2 SQIVND (reference sequence). The CDR3 covers 12 residues. J gave up 5 bases and V 9 bases, and 5 bases lay outside the gene matches. The CDR3 DNA reads TGTGCCAGCAGACAGGGGAGTACTGAAGCTTTCTTT. Amino acids: CASRQGSTEAFF. Combining the CDR3 with reference TRBV19 and TRBJ1-1 gives the whole variable domain DGGITQSPKYLFRKEGQNVTLSCEQNLNHDAMYWYRQDPGQGLRLIYYSQIVNDFQKGDIAEGYSVSREKKESFPLTVTSAQKNPTAFYLCASRQGSTEAFFGQGTRLTVV.

This clone was found a few times. The V gene is TRBV27, the J gene TRBJ1-2, with D unresolved. V was cut by 2 bases and J by 4 bases, with 17 bases left in between. Looked up from germline, CDR1 is MNHEY and CDR2 is SMNVEV (reference sequence). CDR3 size: 16 residues. The CDR3 region is CASSLTWRAGSYGYTF. DNA of the CDR3: TGTGCCAGCAGTTTAACGTGGAGGGCCGGGAGCTATGGCTACACCTTC.

This clone was counted only a few times. The V and J genes are TRBV28 and TRBJ2-3; TRBD1 matches at 8 bases. This CDR3 contains 15 residues. The V gene end was trimmed by 4 bases and the J gene end by 5 bases; junction bases not matched to a gene: 8. Germline V gene data show CDR1 as MDHEN and CDR2 as SYDVKM. CDR3 in amino acids: CASSSPAGGGDTQYF. CDR3 coding DNA: TGTGCCAGCAGTTCCCCGGCAGGGGGCGGAGATACGCAGTATTTT. The whole variable domain, filled in from reference TRBV28 and TRBJ2-3, reads DVKVTQSSRYLVKRTGEKVFLECVQDMDHENMFWYRQDPGLGLRLIYFSYDVKMKEKGDIPEGYSVSREKKERFSLILESASTNQTSMYLCASSSPAGGGDTQYFGPGTRLTVL.

This clone was found a few times. The rearrangement links TRBV29-1 to TRBJ1-1, with a possible D match to TRBD1 (5 bases). CDR1 and CDR2 (germline): SQVTM, ANQGSEA. Between the trimmed V and J ends, which lost 4 bases and 0 bases, there was a span of 9 bases. CDR3 size: 13 residues. As DNA, the CDR3 is TGCAGCGTTGCTGACAGTATGAACACTGAAGCTTTCTTT. Translated, it gives CSVADSMNTEAFF.

The rearrangement joins TRBV7-9 to TRBJ2-7; D not resolved. Germline lookup yields CDR1 SEHNR and CDR2 FQNEAQ (reference sequence). Trimming pared 1 base from V and 6 bases from J, leaving 10 bases between. The CDR3 has 13 residues. This CDR3 reads CASSLVEVSEQYF. The CDR3 DNA reads as TGTGCCAGCAGCTTAGTTGAGGTTTCCGAGCAGTACTTC.

V is TRBV6-5 and J is TRBJ1-1; D gene unclear. Trimming removed 5 bases from V and 2 bases from J, with 15 bases in between. The CDR3 extends over 15 amino acids. CDR1 and CDR2 (germline): MNHEY, SVGAGI. CDR3: CASSNIDGKNTEAFF. The CDR3 DNA follows: TGTGCCAGCAGTAATATAGACGGGAAAAACACTGAAGCTTTCTTT.

The rearrangement uses TRBV9 and TRBJ2-1; 10 nucleotides align to TRBD2. The CDR3 is 15 residues long. CDR1 is SGDLS and CDR2 is YYNGEE in the germline V gene. V trimming: 0 bases; J trimming: 6 bases; junction bases outside the gene matches: 3. The CDR3 DNA reads as TGTGCCAGCAGCGTAGCGGTAGCGGGAGGCAATGAGCAGTTCTTC. This encodes CASSVAVAGGNEQFF. Variable domain in full (rest from reference TRBV9 and TRBJ2-1): DSGVTQTPKHLITATGQRVTLRCSPRSGDLSVYWYQQSLDQGLQFLIQYYNGEERAKGNILERFSAQQFPDLHSELNLSSLELGDSALYFCASSVAVAGGNEQFFGPGTRLTVL.

V gene TRBV9 combines with J gene TRBJ1-2, with D maybe TRBD1 (6 bases). The CDR3 is made up of 15 amino acids. V lost 0 bases and J 3 bases, leaving 12 bases between the germline ends. Per the germline V gene, CDR1 is SGDLS and CDR2 is YYNGEE. The CDR3 nucleotides read TGTGCCAGCAGCGTAGTGGGCGAGGGGGACTATGGCTACACCTTC. It codes for CASSVVGEGDYGYTF.

The rearrangement uses TRBV19 and TRBJ1-4; maybe TRBD1 (5 bases). Deletions cut 7 bases from V and 8 bases from J, with 17 bases between. The CDR3 covers 14 residues. Germline V lookup: CDR1 LNHDA, CDR2 SQIVND (reference sequence). The CDR3 nucleotides are TGTGCCAGTACCCCCGCCCAGGGCGCAGAAAAACTGTTTTTT. Protein sequence: CASTPAQGAEKLFF.

The chain recombines TRBV7-9 with TRBJ1-1; 7 nucleotides line up with TRBD1. CDR3 length equals 14 residues. Germline CDR1 SEHNR, CDR2 FQNEAQ (reference sequence). V lost 7 bases to trimming and J lost 4 bases; unmatched junction nucleotides: 9. The CDR3 nucleotides are TGTGCCAGCAATCCCACGGGACAGCTCACTGAAGCTTTCTTT. Translation: CASNPTGQLTEAFF.

This clone was observed a handful of times. The CDR3 here is CASRLGPHTGRPYSPLHF. CDR3 nucleotide sequence: TGTGCAAGTCGCTTAGGGCCTCACACAGGCCGTCCGTATTCACCCCTCCACTTT. The chain combines TRBV12-2 with TRBJ1-6; the D call TRBD1 from the table was never checked on the DNA. TRBV12-2 is recorded as a pseudogene. The CDR3 runs to 18 residues.

The chain is built from TRBV27 and TRBJ2-7; D perhaps matches TRBD2 (6 bases). This CDR3 has 14 residues. V was trimmed by 7 bases and J by 6 bases, leaving 19 bases between them. The germline V gene has CDR1 MNHEY and CDR2 SMNVEV (reference sequence). For the CDR3, the DNA is TGTGCCAGCACAAGACTAGGTCCCCGTGGCGAGCAGTACTTC. It encodes CASTRLGPRGEQYF.

This clone showed up just once. This sequence joins TRBV7-2 and TRBJ2-7, with TRBD1 matching 7 bases. CDR1 is SGHTA and CDR2 is FQGNSA in the germline V gene. This CDR3 spans 15 amino acids. With V trimmed by 1 base and J by 3 bases, 6 bases remained unmatched. For the CDR3, the DNA is TGTGCCAGCAGCTTAGGGGGACAGCAATACTACGAGCAGTACTTC. The encoded protein is CASSLGGQQYYEQYF. The whole variable domain, remainder taken from reference TRBV7-2 and TRBJ2-7, is GAGVSQSPSNKVTEKGKDVELRCDPISGHTALYWYRQSLGQGLEFLIYFQGNSAPDKSGLPSDRFSAERTGGSVSTLTIQRTQQEDSAVYLCASSLGGQQYYEQYFGPGTRLTVT.